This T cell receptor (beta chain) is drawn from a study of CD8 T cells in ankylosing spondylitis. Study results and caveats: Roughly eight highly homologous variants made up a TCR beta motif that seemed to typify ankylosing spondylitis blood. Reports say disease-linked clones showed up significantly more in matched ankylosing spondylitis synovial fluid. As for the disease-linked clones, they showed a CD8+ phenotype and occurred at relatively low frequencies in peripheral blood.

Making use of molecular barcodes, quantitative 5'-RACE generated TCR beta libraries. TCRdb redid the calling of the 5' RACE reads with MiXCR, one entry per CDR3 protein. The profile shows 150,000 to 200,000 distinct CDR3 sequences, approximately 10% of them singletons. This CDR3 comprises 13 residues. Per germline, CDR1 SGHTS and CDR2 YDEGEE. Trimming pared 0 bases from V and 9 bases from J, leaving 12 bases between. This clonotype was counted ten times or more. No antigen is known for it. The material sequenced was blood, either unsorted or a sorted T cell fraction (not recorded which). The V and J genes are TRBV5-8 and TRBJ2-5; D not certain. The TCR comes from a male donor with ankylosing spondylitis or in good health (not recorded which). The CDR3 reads CASSLANASPQYF. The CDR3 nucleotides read TGTGCCAGCAGCTTGGCTAACGCTAGTCCCCAGTACTTC.